The clone carrying this TCR beta chain was seen a few times. The antigen is undetermined. Trimming removed 0 bases from V and 1 base from J, with 6 bases in between. The CDR3 extends over 14 amino acids. CDR1 and CDR2 (germline): ENHRY, SYGVKD. This sample was taken from a study of tumor-infiltrating lymphocytes in primary liver carcinoma. In the study overall: Surgeons resected the patients' primary liver carcinomas. Both sexes were represented among patients, who were 30 to 69 years old. Study-wide findings and caveats: When set against blood, tumors had a significantly higher top-250-clone fraction (p = 0.039).

Unsorted whole blood yielded the blood RNA, and germline DNA was also extracted. Donors were untreated and chronically infected with HBV. TCR beta cDNA was reverse-transcribed from 500 ng of total RNA. The reaction used a constant-region primer and ProtoScript II reverse transcriptase. Libraries covering TCR beta were generated through three nested multiplex PCR rounds (using a slightly modified ARM-PCR). TRBV1-TRBV30 forward primers paired with a C-beta reverse primer were used in the first two PCR rounds, which ran roughly 10 cycles each. TCRdb reanalysed the multiplex PCR reads using MiXCR and keeps one entry per CDR3 protein. The data hold 300,000 to 350,000 distinct CDR3 sequences, with 65% observed a single time.

Sequences were obtained from peripheral blood. This clonotype was sampled from a man aged 35 to 55 with primary liver carcinoma and hepatitis B virus infection. The chain recombines TRBV10-3 with TRBJ1-1, with D unresolved. This CDR3 reads CAISESAENTEAFF. CDR3 in DNA: TGTGCCATCAGTGAGTCGGCGGAGAACACTGAAGCTTTCTTT.